The 17 T cell receptor beta chains below come from one sample, sequenced in a study of shared clonotypes between healthy human individuals. Terminally differentiated effector memory CD45RA+ cells were left out of the naive CD8 fraction, which was CD45RO-negative and positively selected for CCR7. Using immunoSEQ multiplex PCR, the repertoire was profiled, and TCRdb retains in-frame clones only, with some absent. The profile shows around 2,000,000 clones, around 93% of them singletons. Sequencing input: naive CD8+ T cells from PBMCs. The receptors were sampled from a man between 18 and 29 years old in good health. Some clones in this sample may be carry-over from other donors' samples.

The chain recombines TRBV19 with TRBJ2-2; 8 nucleotides align to TRBD1. The germline V gene has CDR1 LNHDA and CDR2 SQIVND (reference sequence). The CDR3 covers 13 residues. Trimming removed 9 bases from V and 4 bases from J; junction bases left unmatched: 4. In nucleotides, the CDR3 is TGTGCCAGCCAGGGGGCTTTCACCGGGGAGCTGTTTTTT. This translates into CASQGAFTGELFF.

This clone was counted once. This sequence joins TRBV5-1 and TRBJ1-2, with 10 bases lining up with TRBD1. Unmatched junction bases numbered 13, after V lost 4 bases and J lost 7 bases. Germline V gene sequence: CDR1 SGHRS, CDR2 YFSETQ. CDR3 length: 16 amino acids. The CDR3 DNA sequence: TGCGCCAGCAGCCATTGGGAGACAGGGGGCTTCACTGGCTACACCTTC. Protein sequence: CASSHWETGGFTGYTF. The complete variable domain, with remaining parts taken from reference TRBV5-1 and TRBJ1-2, reads KAGVTQTPRYLIKTRGQQVTLSCSPISGHRSVSWYQQTPGQGLQFLFEYFSETQRNKGNFPGRFSGRQFSNSRSEMNVSTLELGDSALYLCASSHWETGGFTGYTFGSGTRLTVV.

As for this clone: Other DNA variants within this sample encode the same CDR3. The chain has TRBV9 and TRBJ1-5, with D hard to call. Germline V CDR1 and CDR2: SGDLS, YYNGEE. Trimming cost V 0 bases and J 1 base, with 8 bases left between them. The CDR3 is 15 amino acids. The CDR3 DNA reads as TGTGCCAGCAGCGTAGAAGGTCGGAGCAATCAGCCCCAGCATTTT. Protein: CASSVEGRSNQPQHF. Full variable domain (remainder filled in from reference TRBV9 and TRBJ1-5): DSGVTQTPKHLITATGQRVTLRCSPRSGDLSVYWYQQSLDQGLQFLIQYYNGEERAKGNILERFSAQQFPDLHSELNLSSLELGDSALYFCASSVEGRSNQPQHFGDGTRLSIL.

The genes are TRBV19 and TRBJ2-7, with D perhaps matching TRBD1 (6 bases). V gave up 5 bases and J gave up 3 bases, with 14 bases separating them. CDR1 is LNHDA and CDR2 is SQIVND in the germline V gene (reference sequence). CDR3 length: 14 residues. The CDR3 sequence is CASSPGTTGYEQYF. CDR3 in DNA: TGTGCCAGTAGTCCCGGGACAACAGGCTACGAGCAGTACTTC.

The chain has TRBV4-3 and TRBJ2-7; 7 bases are shared with TRBD1. The CDR3 is made up of 15 amino acids. J was trimmed by 5 bases and V by 3 bases; bases with no gene match: 10. Germline values: CDR1 LGHNA, CDR2 YSLEER. The CDR3 spells CASSQETGLDHEQYF. The DNA for the CDR3 is TGCGCCAGCAGCCAGGAGACAGGGCTGGACCACGAGCAGTACTTC.

This rearrangement joins TRBV27 to TRBJ2-3; D possibly uses TRBD1 or TRBD2 (5 bases each). Germline CDR1 is MNHEY and CDR2 is SMNVEV (reference sequence). The CDR3 runs 14 residues. V was trimmed by 2 bases and J by 4 bases, leaving 10 bases between them. Here the CDR3 DNA reads TGTGCCAGCAGTTTAAGGGGAGTCTCAGATACGCAGTATTTT. This translates into CASSLRGVSDTQYF.

The chain uses TRBV30 and TRBJ1-1, with no clear D. CDR3 length equals 11 residues. Germline V gives CDR1 GTSNPN, CDR2 SVGIG (reference sequence). V gave up 5 bases and J gave up 5 bases, with 9 bases separating them. In DNA form, the CDR3 reads TGTGCCTGGGGGGTAGGGACTGAAGCTTTCTTT. This encodes CAWGVGTEAFF. Variable domain in full (rest from reference TRBV30 and TRBJ1-1): SQTIHQWPATLVQPVGSPLSLECTVEGTSNPNLYWYRQAAGRGLQLLFYSVGIGQISSEVPQNLSASRPQDRQFILSSKKLLLSDSGFYLCAWGVGTEAFFGQGTRLTVV.

V is TRBV10-2 and J is TRBJ1-2, with 10 positions matching TRBD1. The CDR3 spans 13 residues. The trim removed 8 bases at V and 8 bases at J, leaving 8 bases unmatched. CDR1 and CDR2 from the germline V gene are WSHSY and SAAADI. CDR3 coding DNA: TGCGCCAGCGGACAGGGGGAAGGTAAAGGCTACACCTTC. It specifies CASGQGEGKGYTF.

V and J are TRBV2 and TRBJ1-2, with 12 positions matching TRBD1. The CDR3 is made up of 16 amino acids. Germline V lookup: CDR1 SNHLY, CDR2 FYNNEI. V lost 6 bases, J lost 6 bases, and 11 bases stayed unmatched. For the CDR3, the DNA is TGTGCCAGCAGGAACCCGTGGGACAGGGGGCATCATGGCTACACCTTC. Translation gives CASRNPWDRGHHGYTF.

The chain joins TRBV5-5 to TRBJ1-2; unclear D gene. The CDR3 spans 12 residues. The V end was cut by 4 bases, the J end by 5 bases, with 9 bases between. Looked up from germline, CDR1 is SGHKS and CDR2 is YYEKEE (reference sequence). The CDR3 loop reads CASSPGLYGYTF. For the CDR3, the DNA is TGTGCCAGCAGCCCTGGACTTTATGGCTACACCTTC.

The chain recombines TRBV9 with TRBJ2-7; D unresolved. The V end lost 3 bases, the J end lost 6 bases, and 10 bases lay between the germline ends. The CDR3 loop spans 12 amino acids. Germline V gene lookup returns CDR1 SGDLS and CDR2 YYNGEE. The CDR3: CASSDDIGEQYF. As DNA, the CDR3 is TGTGCCAGCAGCGACGACATAGGCGAGCAGTACTTC.

CDR3 nucleotides: TGTGCCAGCAGTGAAATGGGAAGCTCCTACAATGAGCAGTTCTTC. Amino acids: CASSEMGSSYNEQFF. J is TRBJ2-1 and V is TRBV2, with unresolved D. This CDR3 is built from 15 residues. CDR1 is SNHLY, CDR2 FYNNEI, per germline. V shed 2 bases and J shed 0 bases, with 8 bases lying between them.

The chain has TRBV7-2 and TRBJ2-1; 7 bases are a match to TRBD2. The CDR3 totals 16 residues. CDR1 and CDR2 (germline): SGHTA, FQGNSA. Losses at the gene ends were 4 bases for V and 0 bases for J; bases not matched to a gene: 6. CDR3 residues: CASSYLAVSSYNEQFF. The CDR3 DNA is TGTGCCAGCAGCTACCTAGCGGTGAGCTCCTACAATGAGCAGTTCTTC.

The V gene is TRBV25-1, the J gene TRBJ2-7; weak D call: TRBD2 (7 bases). CDR1 MGHDK and CDR2 SYGVNS come from the germline V gene. This CDR3 is 14 amino acids long. Trimming stripped 4 bases from V and 5 bases from J, with 15 bases between. The CDR3 sequence: CASSGGGLIDEQYF. Written as DNA, the CDR3 is TGTGCCAGCAGTGGGGGGGGGCTAATCGACGAGCAGTACTTC.

The DNA of the CDR3 is TGTGCCAGCAGCGATTGGACTAGTAGCAATGAGCAGTTCTTC. This encodes CASSDWTSSNEQFF. The chain has TRBV9 and TRBJ2-1, with TRBD2 identical over 7 bases. CDR1 is SGDLS and CDR2 is YYNGEE in the germline V gene. The CDR3 totals 14 residues. V lost 3 bases to trimming and J lost 6 bases; unmatched junction nucleotides: 6.

The V and J genes are TRBV19 and TRBJ2-7, with 8 positions matching TRBD2. The trim removed 2 bases at V and 3 bases at J, leaving 6 bases unmatched. The CDR3 extends over 15 amino acids. The germline CDR1 and CDR2 sequences are LNHDA and SQIVND (reference sequence). As DNA, the CDR3 is TGTGCCAGTAGTATAACTAGCGGCCCTTACTACGAGCAGTACTTC. Its protein is CASSITSGPYYEQYF.

The V gene is TRBV29-1, the J gene TRBJ2-3; TRBD2 matches 8 bases. The CDR3 contains 14 residues. Germline lookup yields CDR1 SQVTM and CDR2 ANQGSEA. Germline trimming cut 6 bases from V and 4 bases from J; bases unmatched to any gene: 9. The CDR3 sequence is CSVDGRAEADTQYF. CDR3 in DNA: TGCAGCGTCGACGGGAGGGCCGAGGCAGATACGCAGTATTTT.